The present entry profiles one T cell receptor (beta chain) with its context. The sample belongs to a study of blood T cell repertoires in COVID-19. Study in general: Specimens from acute and convalescent COVID-19 originated in the United States, Italy and Spain.

Profiled with immunoSEQ multiplex PCR; TCRdb holds only in-frame clones, not every one. The sample lists 60,000 to 85,000 clones; approximately 75% were seen once. Germline loops: CDR1 SGDLS, CDR2 YYNGEE. After removal of 4 bases from V and 5 bases from J, the junction contained 8 bases not matched to a gene. The CDR3 is made up of 15 amino acids. This TCR was recovered from a woman aged 60-75 years with acute or convalescent COVID-19. The specimen sequenced was peripheral blood. V is TRBV9 and J is TRBJ1-1, with 10 bases that match TRBD1. Here the CDR3 reads CASSPRQGAGTEAFF. In nucleotides, the CDR3 is TGTGCCAGCAGCCCAAGACAGGGGGCCGGAACTGAAGCTTTCTTT.